This record looks at one T cell receptor (beta chain) sequence and its context. Only a few counts were recorded for this clone. It has no known antigen specificity. No much larger clone exists at a distance of one base, and base qualities are not known. TCRbeta CDR3 regions were amplified from genomic DNA by means of the immunoSEQ Assay, a bias-controlled multiplex PCR. Turning to the authors' computational methods: Nucleated cell counts per sample were estimated from amplification of reference gene primers within the assay. To quantify the absolute abundance of each unique TCRbeta CDR3 rearrangement, sequence reads were collapsed and filtered. For each sample, productive Simpson clonality was calculated as the square root of Simpson's diversity index across productive rearrangements. TCRdb re-hosts the immuneACCESS table, in-frame sequences only. Its copies lack some clones; in the studies checked, an unresolved V gene accounts for under half of them, and the cause for the rest is not known. The V and J calls and clone size were taken over from that table, and D and trimming were inferred from the DNA. The sample data list some 300,000 clones, and approximately 90% of these were observed just once. Approximately 6.5% of the sample rests with the top ten.

The data belong to a study of blood T cell repertoires in COVID-19 (dated by TCRdb to between 2020 and 2021). At the level of the whole study: Samples from collaborators originated in the United States, Italy and Spain and spanned both the acute and convalescent phases of COVID-19. Samples were obtained from the ongoing ImmuneRACE study (first 160 participants) and from 1,254 subjects provided by 6 global collaborators. The prospective study material was composed of cDNA or gDNA derived from T cells, B-cell-depleted T cells, or PBMCs. Sample metadata almost always included a de-identified subject ID, COVID-19 status, age in years and sex. The repertoires were released in a freely available public database meant as a resource for research on the immune response to SARS-CoV-2. Where available, HLA class I and class II types were obtained from metadata supplied by the sample provider rather than from assay-based typing. The dataset comprised deeply sampled blood TCRbeta repertoires from subjects exposed to, actively infected with, or recovered from COVID-19.

In Seattle, one collaborating source enrolled patients while the infection was active and tracked those patients longitudinally over the course of disease. Collaborating institutions collected whole blood in K2EDTA tubes following their own protocols. For TCRbeta analysis, collaborators shipped samples in one of three forms: frozen whole blood, isolated PBMCs, or DNA extracted from either of those sample types. Trimming takes 4 bases from V and 2 bases from J, and the germline ends sit 10 bases apart. CDR1 and CDR2 were assigned from the germline V gene as KGHDR and SFDVKD. The CDR3 covers 14 residues, taking in both the cysteine and the phenylalanine. Only the CDR3 DNA stays, 42 bases, in frame from base 1. The investigation overall reported the following: The amount of clinical and demographic metadata varied by source and participant and was provided uncurated.

The TCR was taken from a woman in her 50s with COVID-19, enrolled during active disease. The receptor chain draws on TRBV24-1 and TRBJ1-2, with a weak D call of TRBD1 (5 bases match). The specimen was peripheral blood. In nucleotide form, the sequence is TGTGCCACCAGTGACCGGACACGGAACTATGGCTACACCTTC. Its protein reads: CATSDRTRNYGYTF.